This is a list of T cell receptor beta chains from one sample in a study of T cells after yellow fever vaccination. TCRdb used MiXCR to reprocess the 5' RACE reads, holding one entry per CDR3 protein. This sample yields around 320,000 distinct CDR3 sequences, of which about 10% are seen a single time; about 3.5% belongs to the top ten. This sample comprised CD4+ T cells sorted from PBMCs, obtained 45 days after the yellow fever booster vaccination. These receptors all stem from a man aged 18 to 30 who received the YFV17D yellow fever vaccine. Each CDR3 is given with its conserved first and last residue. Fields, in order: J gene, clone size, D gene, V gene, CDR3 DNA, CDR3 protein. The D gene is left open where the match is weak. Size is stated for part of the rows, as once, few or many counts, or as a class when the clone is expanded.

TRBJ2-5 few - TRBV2 TGTGCCAGCAAAATACAAGAGACCCAGTACTTC CASKIQETQYF
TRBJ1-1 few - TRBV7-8 TGTGCCAGCAGCATTTGGGGGCAGAACACTGAAGCTTTCTTT CASSIWGQNTEAFF
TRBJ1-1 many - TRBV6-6 TGTGCCAGCAGTTCCCTCCGACAAAACACTGAAGCTTTCTTT CASSSLRQNTEAFF
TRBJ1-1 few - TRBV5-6 TGTGCCAGCAGCCCCGCGGGGAGATTGAACACTGAAGCTTTCTTT CASSPAGRLNTEAFF
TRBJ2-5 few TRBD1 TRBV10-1 TGCGCCAGCAGTGACGCCGGGACAGGGGCCGAGACCCAGTACTTC CASSDAGTGAETQYF
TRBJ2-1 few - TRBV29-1 TGCAGCGTGGCGATCGATTCCTACAATGAGCAGTTCTTC CSVAIDSYNEQFF
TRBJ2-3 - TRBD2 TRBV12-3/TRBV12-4 TGTGCCAGCAGTTTGGCGGGGGGGATCGCCGATACGCAGTATTTT CASSLAGGIADTQYF
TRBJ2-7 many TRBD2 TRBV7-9 TGTGCCAGCAGCTTAGCGGCTAGCGGGGGACCCTCCTACGAGCAGTACTTC CASSLAASGGPSYEQYF
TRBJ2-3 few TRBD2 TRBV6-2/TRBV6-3 TGTGCCAGCAGTGCCAGACATGGGACTAGCGGCACAGATACGCAGTATTTT CASSARHGTSGTDTQYF
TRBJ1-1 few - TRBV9 TGTGCCAGCAGCGTAGGTCGAAGCCTCATGAACACTGAAGCTTTCTTT CASSVGRSLMNTEAFF
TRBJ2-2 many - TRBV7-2 TGTGCCAGCAGCTTGGCTAGTGCAAACACCGGGGAGCTGTTTTTT CASSLASANTGELFF
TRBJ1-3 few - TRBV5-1 TGCGCCAGCAGCTTGGACCCGCTTAGCTCTGGAAACACCATATATTTT CASSLDPLSSGNTIYF
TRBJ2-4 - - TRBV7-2 TGTGCCAGCAGCTTAGTGGCGGCACAAAACATTCAGTACTTC CASSLVAAQNIQYF
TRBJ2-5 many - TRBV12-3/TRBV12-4 TGTGCCAGTACCGGGACGCGCGAGACCCAGTACTTC CASTGTRETQYF
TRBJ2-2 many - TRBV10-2 TGCGCCAGCAGAACCGGGAGCCACACCGGGGAGCTGTTTTTT CASRTGSHTGELFF
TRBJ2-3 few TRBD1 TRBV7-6 TGTGCCAGCACCAACAGGGGTGCAGATACGCAGTATTTT CASTNRGADTQYF
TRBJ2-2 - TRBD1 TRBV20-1 TGCAGTGCTAGGGCAGTGGCGGGACAGGGGGCTCTCGGGGACACCGGGGAGCTGTTTTTT CSARAVAGQGALGDTGELFF
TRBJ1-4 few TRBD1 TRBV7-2 TGTGCCAGCAGCCTAGGGGGCATTAATGAAAAACTGTTTTTT CASSLGGINEKLFF
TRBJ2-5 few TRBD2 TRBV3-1 TGTGCCAGCAGCCGGGGGACTAGCTGGGGGACGTACCAAGAGACCCAGTACTTC CASSRGTSWGTYQETQYF
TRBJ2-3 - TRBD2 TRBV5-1 TGCGCCAGCACCTTGCTGGGGGGGACGCCGTCAGATACGCAGTATTTT CASTLLGGTPSDTQYF
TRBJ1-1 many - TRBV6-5 TGTGCCAGCAGACGATGGGGCACTGAAGCTTTCTTT CASRRWGTEAFF
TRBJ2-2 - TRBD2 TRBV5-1 TGCGCCAGCAGCTCCGGACTAGCGGGGGCAACGAACACCGGGGAGCTGTTTTTT CASSSGLAGATNTGELFF
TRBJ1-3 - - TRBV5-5 TGTGCTTCCGCCCGACTAGGTGGAAACACCATATATTTT CASARLGGNTIYF
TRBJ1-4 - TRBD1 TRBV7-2 TGTGCCAGCAGCAAGGACAGGGATGAAAAACTGTTTTTT CASSKDRDEKLFF
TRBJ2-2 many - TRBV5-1 TGCGCCAGCAGCTTGCAGCTATCTCACACCGGGGAGCTGTTTTTT CASSLQLSHTGELFF